This TCR beta chain was observed in a study of blood T cell repertoires in COVID-19 (dated by TCRdb to 2019 to 2021). About the full investigation: The collaborator samples originated in the United States, Italy and Spain and spanned the acute and convalescent phases of COVID-19. The repertoires were released in a freely available public database meant as a resource for research on the immune response to SARS-CoV-2. The samples were drawn from two sources: the first 160 participants of the ongoing ImmuneRACE study, and 950 to 1,500 subjects contributed by 6 global collaborators. HLA class I and class II types, where available, came from metadata supplied by the sample provider rather than from assay-based typing. Subjects who had been exposed to COVID-19, were actively infected with it, or had recovered from it provided the deeply sampled blood TCRbeta repertoires that made up the dataset. The prospective study material was composed of cDNA or gDNA derived from T cells, B-cell-depleted T cells, or PBMCs. A de-identified subject ID, COVID-19 status, age in years and sex were almost always included in the sample metadata.

The collaborating institutions used their own protocols to collect whole blood in K2EDTA tubes. For TCRbeta analysis, collaborators shipped samples in one of three forms: frozen whole blood, isolated PBMCs, or DNA extracted from either of those sample types. TCRbeta CDR3 regions were amplified from genomic DNA by means of the immunoSEQ Assay, a bias-controlled multiplex PCR. From the authors' description of their analysis: The number of nucleated cells in each sample was estimated by amplification of reference gene primers within the assay. To quantify the absolute abundance of each unique TCRbeta CDR3 rearrangement, sequence reads were collapsed and filtered. Productive Simpson clonality was computed per sample as the square root of Simpson's diversity index over productive rearrangements. TCRdb obtained this table from immuneACCESS and retained in-frame rearrangements with V and J assigned. These tables miss some clones; where compared with another copy, unresolved V genes account for less than half of the shortfall, and the remainder is unexplained. V and J calls and clone size are given by that table; D and trimming were obtained from the DNA. This sample holds 70,000 to 95,000 clones; 75% to 90% were observed only once. The ten largest clones add up to approximately 15% of the sample.

CDR1 and CDR2, looked up from the germline V gene, are SGHTA and FQGTGA. From its cysteine to its phenylalanine, the CDR3 spans 13 amino acids. Only CDR3 DNA is held: 39 bases, read in frame from base 1. The junction shows trimming of 1 base on V and 7 bases on J, plus 10 bases between the germline ends. Points on this clone: Its antigen remains undetermined. No base-level quality is on record; no much larger clone is a single base apart.

Beyond this particular receptor, the publication reports: How much clinical and demographic metadata was included differed by source and by participant, and the metadata was provided uncurated.

Sequencing input: peripheral blood. The rearranged segments are TRBV7-3 and TRBJ1-2, with a tentative D gene TRBD1 over 6 matching bases. The clonotype comes from a man between 65 and 79 years old with active or convalescent COVID-19. The CDR3 corresponds to CASSLMAGAGYTF. The nucleotide sequence reads TGTGCCAGCAGCTTAATGGCAGGGGCTGGCTACACCTTC. The CDR3, completed at both ends by the reference TRBV7-3 and TRBJ1-2 genes, gives the full variable domain GAGVSQTPSNKVTEKGKYVELRCDPISGHTALYWYRQSLGQGPEFLIYFQGTGAADDSGLPNDRFFAVRPEGSVSTLKIQRTERGDSAVYLCASSLMAGAGYTFGSGTRLTVV.